This paragraph reports one T cell receptor (beta chain). This sample was taken from a study of blood T cell repertoires in COVID-19. Overall study: Italy, Spain and the United States were the sources of the convalescent and acute COVID-19 samples. PBMCs, B-cell-depleted T cells, or T cells were the source of the cDNA or gDNA that made up the material.

The CDR3 totals 15 residues. CDR1 and CDR2 from the germline V gene are MNHEY and SVGAGI. V lost 7 bases and J lost 2, with 15 bases in between. Study processing details: By means of reference gene primer amplification, nucleated cell counts were estimated. The repertoire was sequenced with immunoSEQ multiplex PCR; TCRdb's copy has only in-frame clones and lacks some. V, J and clone size were drawn from that table, and D and trimming were deduced from the DNA. The sample holds about 64,000 clones, 80% to 85% seen once. The specimen sequenced was peripheral blood. The chain links TRBV6-5 to TRBJ1-3; weak D call: TRBD1 (5 bases). The sequence derives from a human donor in a cohort sampled during active COVID-19. In DNA, the CDR3 is TGTGCCAGCACCCGAGGAGGGGCCACTGGAAACACCATATATTTT. It encodes CASTRGGATGNTIYF.